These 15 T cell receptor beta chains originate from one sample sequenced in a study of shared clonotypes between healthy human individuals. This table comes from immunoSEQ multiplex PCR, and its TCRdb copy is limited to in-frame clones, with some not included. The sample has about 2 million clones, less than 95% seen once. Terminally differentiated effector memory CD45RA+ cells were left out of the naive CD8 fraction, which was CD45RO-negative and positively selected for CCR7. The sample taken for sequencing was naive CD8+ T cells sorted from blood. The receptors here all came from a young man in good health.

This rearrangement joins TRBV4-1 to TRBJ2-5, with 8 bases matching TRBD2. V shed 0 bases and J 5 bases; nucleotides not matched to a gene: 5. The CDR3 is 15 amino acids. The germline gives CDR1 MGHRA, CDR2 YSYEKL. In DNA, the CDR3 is TGCGCCAGCAGCCAAGAAGCGGGAGTTGGTGAGACCCAGTACTTC. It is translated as CASSQEAGVGETQYF.

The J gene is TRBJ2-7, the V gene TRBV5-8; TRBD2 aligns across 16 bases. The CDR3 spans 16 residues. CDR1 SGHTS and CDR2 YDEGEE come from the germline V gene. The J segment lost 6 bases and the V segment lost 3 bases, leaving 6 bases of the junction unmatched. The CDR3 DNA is TGTGCCAGCAGCTGGGAGGGACTAGCGGGGGGGTCCGAGCAGTACTTC. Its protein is CASSWEGLAGGSEQYF.

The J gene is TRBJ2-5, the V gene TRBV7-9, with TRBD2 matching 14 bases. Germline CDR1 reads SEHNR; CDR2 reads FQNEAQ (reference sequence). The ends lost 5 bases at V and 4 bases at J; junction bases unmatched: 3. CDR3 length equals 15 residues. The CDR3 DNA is TGTGCCAGCAGCCTGACTAGCGGGGGGGCAGAGACCCAGTACTTC. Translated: CASSLTSGGAETQYF.

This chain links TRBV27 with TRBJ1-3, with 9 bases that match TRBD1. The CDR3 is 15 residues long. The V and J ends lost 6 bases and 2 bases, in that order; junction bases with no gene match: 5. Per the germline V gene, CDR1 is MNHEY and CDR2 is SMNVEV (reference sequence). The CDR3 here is CASRETGGPGNTIYF. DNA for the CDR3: TGTGCCAGCAGGGAGACAGGGGGTCCTGGAAACACCATATATTTT.

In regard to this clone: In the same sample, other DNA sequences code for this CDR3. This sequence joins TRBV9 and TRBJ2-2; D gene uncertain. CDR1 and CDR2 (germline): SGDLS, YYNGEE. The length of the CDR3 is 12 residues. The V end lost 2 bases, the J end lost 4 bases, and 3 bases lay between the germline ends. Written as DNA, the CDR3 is TGTGCCAGCAGCGTTTTCACCGGGGAGCTGTTTTTT. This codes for CASSVFTGELFF.

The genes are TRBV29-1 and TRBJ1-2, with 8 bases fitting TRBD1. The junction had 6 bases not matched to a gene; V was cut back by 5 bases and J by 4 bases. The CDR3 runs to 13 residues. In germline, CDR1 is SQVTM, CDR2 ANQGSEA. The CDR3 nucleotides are TGCAGCGTTACCTCAGGGGGCGCCTATGGCTACACCTTC. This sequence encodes CSVTSGGAYGYTF.

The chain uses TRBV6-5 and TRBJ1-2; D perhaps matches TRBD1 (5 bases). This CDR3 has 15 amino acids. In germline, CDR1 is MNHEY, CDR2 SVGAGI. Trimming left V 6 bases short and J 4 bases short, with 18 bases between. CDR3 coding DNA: TGTGCCAGCAGCCTCGGGACCCCTGAAGGCTATGGCTACACCTTC. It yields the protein CASSLGTPEGYGYTF.

CDR3 bases: TGTGCCAGCAGCGCCGTTCAAGAGCAGTACTTC. This codes for CASSAVQEQYF. The chain carries TRBV11-2 and TRBJ2-7, with D hard to call. Germline CDR1 reads SGHAT; CDR2 reads FQNNGV. V was trimmed by 5 bases and J by 7 bases, leaving 9 bases between them. The CDR3 runs to 11 residues.

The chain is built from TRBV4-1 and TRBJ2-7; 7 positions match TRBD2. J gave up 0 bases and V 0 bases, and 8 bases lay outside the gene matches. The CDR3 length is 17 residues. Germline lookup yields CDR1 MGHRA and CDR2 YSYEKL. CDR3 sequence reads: CASSQEDPGRGSYEQYF. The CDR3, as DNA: TGCGCCAGCAGCCAAGAGGACCCGGGGAGGGGCTCCTACGAGCAGTACTTC.

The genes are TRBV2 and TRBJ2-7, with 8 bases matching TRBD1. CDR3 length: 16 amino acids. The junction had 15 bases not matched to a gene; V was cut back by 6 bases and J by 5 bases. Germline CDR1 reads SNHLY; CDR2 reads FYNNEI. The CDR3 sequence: CASRKSSVAGGNEQYF. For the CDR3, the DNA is TGTGCCAGCAGGAAGTCATCGGTGGCAGGGGGCAACGAGCAGTACTTC. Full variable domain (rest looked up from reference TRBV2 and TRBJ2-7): EPEVTQTPSHQVTQMGQEVILRCVPISNHLYFYWYRQILGQKVEFLVSFYNNEISEKSEIFDDQFSVERPDGSNFTLKIRSTKLEDSAMYFCASRKSSVAGGNEQYFGPGTRLTVT.

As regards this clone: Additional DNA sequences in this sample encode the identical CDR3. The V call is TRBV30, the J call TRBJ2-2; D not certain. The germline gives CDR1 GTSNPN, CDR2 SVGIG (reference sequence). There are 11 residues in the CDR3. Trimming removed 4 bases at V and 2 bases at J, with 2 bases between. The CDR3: CAWTNTGELFF. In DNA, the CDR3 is TGTGCCTGGACTAACACCGGGGAGCTGTTTTTT.

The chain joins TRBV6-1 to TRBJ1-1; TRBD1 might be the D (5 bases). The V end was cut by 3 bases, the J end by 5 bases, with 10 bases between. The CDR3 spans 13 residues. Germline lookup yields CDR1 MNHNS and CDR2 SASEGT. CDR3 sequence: CASSEGEGTEAFF. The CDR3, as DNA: TGTGCCAGCAGTGAGGGGGAAGGAACTGAAGCTTTCTTT.

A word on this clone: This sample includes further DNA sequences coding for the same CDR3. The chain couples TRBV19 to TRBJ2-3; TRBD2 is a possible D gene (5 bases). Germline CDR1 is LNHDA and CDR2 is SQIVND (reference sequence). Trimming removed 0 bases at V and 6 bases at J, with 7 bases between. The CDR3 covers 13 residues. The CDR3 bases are TGTGCCAGTAGTATAGACGGGGAGGATACGCAGTATTTT. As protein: CASSIDGEDTQYF.

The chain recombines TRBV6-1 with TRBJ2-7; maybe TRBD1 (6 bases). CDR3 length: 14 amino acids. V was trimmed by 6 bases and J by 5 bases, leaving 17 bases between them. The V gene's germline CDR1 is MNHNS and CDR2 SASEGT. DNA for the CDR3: TGTGCCAGCAGCCACCGGACAGAGGGCCACGAGCAGTACTTC. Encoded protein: CASSHRTEGHEQYF.

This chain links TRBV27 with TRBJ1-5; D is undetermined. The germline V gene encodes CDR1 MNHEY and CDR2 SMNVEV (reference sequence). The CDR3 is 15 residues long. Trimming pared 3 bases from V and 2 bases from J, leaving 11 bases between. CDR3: CASSLNPGGNQPQHF. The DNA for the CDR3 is TGTGCCAGCAGTTTGAACCCTGGAGGCAATCAGCCCCAGCATTTT.